These 22 T cell receptor beta chains originate from one sample sequenced in a study of control samples from healthy donors and cancer patients. Libraries were prepared by immunoSEQ multiplex PCR; TCRdb keeps only in-frame clonotypes and omits some of them. The sample contains under 65,000 clones, 90% of which appear only once. The sequenced material came from PBMCs. Receptor source: a woman in her 50s with colorectal cancer.

The gene calls are TRBV14 and TRBJ2-7; D is ambiguous. Germline lookup yields CDR1 SGHDN and CDR2 FVKESK. The CDR3 has 13 amino acids. The ends were cut back, 4 bases at V and 5 bases at J, with 12 bases in the middle. The CDR3 region has the DNA TGTGCCAGCAGCCCGACCCTCTACCACGAGCAGTACTTC. This translates into CASSPTLYHEQYF.

The chain carries TRBV25-1 and TRBJ2-5, with 11 positions matching TRBD1. The CDR3 consists of 14 residues. V lost 6 bases and J lost 4; bases outside the gene matches: 4. Germline CDR1 and CDR2: MGHDK and SYGVNS. The CDR3 coding sequence is TGTGCCAGCAGCGGGACAGGGGGGATAGAGACCCAGTACTTC. The encoded protein is CASSGTGGIETQYF.

The gene calls are TRBV5-1 and TRBJ2-7; D not certain. V was shortened by 0 bases and J by 7 bases, with 11 bases between the two germline ends. Germline V lookup: CDR1 SGHRS, CDR2 YFSETQ. The length of the CDR3 is 13 residues. CDR3 DNA: TGCGCCAGCAGCTTGGGGTCTCAGTTGGAGCAGTACTTC. Amino acid sequence: CASSLGSQLEQYF.

The gene calls are TRBV2 and TRBJ2-1; D perhaps matches TRBD2 (6 bases). The CDR3 is 16 amino acids. Looked up from germline, CDR1 is SNHLY and CDR2 is FYNNEI. The V gene lost 6 bases and the J gene lost 7 bases, with 22 bases spanning the gap. CDR3 residues: CASRAPVASENNEQFF. Written as DNA, the CDR3 is TGTGCCAGCAGAGCTCCCGTGGCTAGCGAAAATAATGAGCAGTTCTTC.

A few counts support this clone. This chain links TRBV28 with TRBJ1-5; D is unresolved. Trimming removed 3 bases at V and 3 bases at J, with 9 bases between. This CDR3 spans 14 amino acids. The germline gives CDR1 MDHEN, CDR2 SYDVKM. The CDR3 loop reads CASSFGRDNQPQHF. The CDR3 region has the DNA TGTGCCAGCAGTTTCGGCAGAGACAATCAGCCCCAGCATTTT. Supplemented by reference TRBV28 and TRBJ1-5, the full variable domain reads DVKVTQSSRYLVKRTGEKVFLECVQDMDHENMFWYRQDPGLGLRLIYFSYDVKMKEKGDIPEGYSVSREKKERFSLILESASTNQTSMYLCASSFGRDNQPQHFGDGTRLSIL.

This chain connects TRBV9 to TRBJ2-3; no clear D gene. CDR1 is SGDLS, CDR2 YYNGEE, per germline. V lost 1 base and J 2 bases, leaving 8 bases between the germline ends. The CDR3 has 14 amino acids. The CDR3 loop reads CASSVLGNTDTQYF. The DNA for the CDR3 is TGTGCCAGCAGCGTATTGGGAAACACAGATACGCAGTATTTT. Full variable domain (outside the CDR3, taken from reference TRBV9 and TRBJ2-3): DSGVTQTPKHLITATGQRVTLRCSPRSGDLSVYWYQQSLDQGLQFLIQYYNGEERAKGNILERFSAQQFPDLHSELNLSSLELGDSALYFCASSVLGNTDTQYFGPGTRLTVL.

The genes are TRBV7-3 and TRBJ2-2, with D perhaps TRBD1 or TRBD2 (5 bases each). Germline CDR1 is SGHTA and CDR2 is FQGTGA. Trimming cost V 5 bases and J 0 bases, with 10 bases left between them. The CDR3 has 15 amino acids. The CDR3 coding sequence is TGTGCCAGCAGCCCGGGACCAGCGAACACCGGGGAGCTGTTTTTT. This translates into CASSPGPANTGELFF.

The chain is built from TRBV27 and TRBJ2-1; possible D gene TRBD1, 5 bases. V dropped 0 bases and J dropped 7 bases, with 10 bases sitting between them. The V gene's germline CDR1 is MNHEY and CDR2 SMNVEV (reference sequence). The CDR3 runs to 14 residues. In nucleotides, the CDR3 is TGTGCCAGCAGTTTATCGGGGCCCGAGAATGAGCAGTTCTTC. It yields the protein CASSLSGPENEQFF.

The chain recombines TRBV28 with TRBJ2-1; 12 nucleotides line up with TRBD2. The CDR3 spans 19 residues. V trimming: 3 bases; J trimming: 4 bases; junction bases outside the gene matches: 13. Germline CDR1 MDHEN, CDR2 SYDVKM. CDR3 amino acids: CASSFPTSGRTSSYNEQFF. CDR3 bases: TGTGCCAGCAGTTTTCCGACTAGCGGGAGAACCTCCTCATACAATGAGCAGTTCTTC.

V gene TRBV14 combines with J gene TRBJ1-1; 9 nucleotides align to TRBD1. The J segment lost 1 base and the V segment lost 0 bases, leaving 12 bases of the junction unmatched. Looked up from germline, CDR1 is SGHDN and CDR2 is FVKESK. The CDR3 length is 19 residues. CDR3 DNA: TGTGCCAGCAGCCAAGACGGGGGGGACAGGGTAGTTTGGAACACTGAAGCTTTCTTT. Translating gives CASSQDGGDRVVWNTEAFF.

The V gene is TRBV12-3 or TRBV12-4, the J gene TRBJ2-3, with D unresolved. There are 13 residues in the CDR3. The V gene lost 2 bases and the J gene lost 3 bases, with 6 bases spanning the gap. This CDR3 reads CASSLTGTDTQYF. The CDR3, as DNA: TGTGCCAGCAGTTTAACCGGGACAGATACGCAGTATTTT.

J is TRBJ1-5 and V is TRBV9; 7 positions agree with TRBD1. CDR1 and CDR2 (germline): SGDLS, YYNGEE. The CDR3 loop spans 12 amino acids. Unmatched junction bases numbered 4, after V lost 4 bases and J lost 9 bases. In nucleotides, the CDR3 is TGTGCCAGCAGCTCAGGGGGGGGGCCCCAGCATTTT. The encoded protein is CASSSGGGPQHF.

This chain connects TRBV7-2 to TRBJ2-3, with 8 nucleotides matching TRBD2. CDR1 is SGHTA, CDR2 FQGNSA, per germline. Trimming took 3 bases from V and 10 from J; bases not matched to a gene: 12. This CDR3 region has 15 residues. This CDR3 reads CASSFGGGRSMAQYF. The CDR3 bases are TGTGCCAGCAGCTTCGGTGGCGGGAGGAGTATGGCGCAGTATTTT.

DNA of the CDR3: TGTGCCTGGGGGAAAAACAGGGTAGCTAATTCACCCCTCCACTTT. Its translation: CAWGKNRVANSPLHF. The chain carries TRBV30 and TRBJ1-6, with TRBD1 as a possible D gene (6 bases). The CDR3 is made up of 15 amino acids. Trimming took off 5 bases at V and 6 bases at J, with 17 bases between the two ends. Germline assignment: CDR1 GTSNPN and CDR2 SVGIG (reference sequence).

The rearrangement links TRBV15 to TRBJ2-5; 7 bases line up with TRBD1. Looked up from germline, CDR1 is LNHNV and CDR2 is YYDKDF (reference sequence). The CDR3 has 17 amino acids. Losses at the gene ends were 8 bases for V and 4 bases for J; bases not matched to a gene: 19. Here the CDR3 DNA reads TGTGCCACCGGGAGAAGGGGGCGGACTGGTGGGCGAGAGACCCAGTACTTC. This translates into CATGRRGRTGGRETQYF.

V is TRBV5-8 and J is TRBJ2-4, with D possibly matching TRBD2 (6 bases). Per germline, CDR1 SGHTS and CDR2 YDEGEE. Trimming took off 0 bases at V and 1 base at J, with 14 bases between the two ends. The CDR3 extends over 17 amino acids. The CDR3 loop reads CASSLAFGGNAKNIQYF. The CDR3 DNA is TGTGCCAGCAGCTTGGCTTTCGGGGGAAATGCCAAAAACATTCAGTACTTC.

This chain joins TRBV7-2 and TRBJ2-3; 10 nucleotides line up with TRBD2. Germline CDR1 is SGHTA and CDR2 is FQGNSA. Trimming cost V 2 bases and J 0 bases; bases outside gene matches: 2. This CDR3 spans 16 amino acids. CDR3 in DNA: TGTGCCAGCAGCTTAACTAGCGGGGCTAGCACAGATACGCAGTATTTT. Translated, it gives CASSLTSGASTDTQYF.

The chain couples TRBV2 to TRBJ1-2; tentatively, D is TRBD1 (5 bases). Germline lookup yields CDR1 SNHLY and CDR2 FYNNEI. Trimming took 3 bases from V and 2 from J, leaving 19 bases between them. This CDR3 has 17 amino acids. This CDR3 is CASSDLGWGGSNYGYTF. CDR3 DNA: TGTGCCAGCAGTGATTTGGGTTGGGGGGGGTCCAACTATGGCTACACCTTC.

The CDR3, as DNA: TGTGCCAGCTCACCGCCGATAGGGGTCTATGGCTACACCTTC. Its translation: CASSPPIGVYGYTF. The J gene is TRBJ1-2, the V gene TRBV18; maybe TRBD1 (5 bases). The V and J ends lost 3 bases and 4 bases respectively, with 12 bases between them. The CDR3 totals 14 residues. Germline V gene sequence: CDR1 KGHSH, CDR2 LQKENI.

This rearrangement joins TRBV4-1 to TRBJ2-3; TRBD2 matches at 7 bases. The V gene's germline CDR1 is MGHRA and CDR2 YSYEKL. V was pared by 0 bases and J by 4 bases, with 4 bases of the junction left unmatched. This CDR3 has 15 residues. This CDR3 is CASSQDRREPDTQYF. In nucleotides, the CDR3 is TGCGCCAGCAGCCAAGATAGGCGGGAGCCAGATACGCAGTATTTT.

The V gene is TRBV7-9, the J gene TRBJ2-3; 14 bases line up with TRBD2. Germline lookup yields CDR1 SEHNR and CDR2 FQNEAQ (reference sequence). V dropped 5 bases and J dropped 6; count of bases not matched to a gene: 7. This CDR3 contains 16 residues. CDR3 amino acids: CASSPGTSGSWDTQYF. CDR3 DNA sequence: TGTGCCAGCAGCCCAGGGACTAGCGGGAGTTGGGATACGCAGTATTTT.

The V and J genes are TRBV28 and TRBJ1-4; 7 nucleotides line up with TRBD1. The CDR3 spans 17 residues. Trimming at V came to 5 bases and at J to 0 bases, leaving 9 bases not matched to a gene. Germline lookup yields CDR1 MDHEN and CDR2 SYDVKM. The CDR3 region is CASSVIGTVATNEKLFF. The CDR3 DNA follows: TGTGCCAGCAGTGTGATTGGGACAGTTGCAACTAATGAAAAACTGTTTTTT.